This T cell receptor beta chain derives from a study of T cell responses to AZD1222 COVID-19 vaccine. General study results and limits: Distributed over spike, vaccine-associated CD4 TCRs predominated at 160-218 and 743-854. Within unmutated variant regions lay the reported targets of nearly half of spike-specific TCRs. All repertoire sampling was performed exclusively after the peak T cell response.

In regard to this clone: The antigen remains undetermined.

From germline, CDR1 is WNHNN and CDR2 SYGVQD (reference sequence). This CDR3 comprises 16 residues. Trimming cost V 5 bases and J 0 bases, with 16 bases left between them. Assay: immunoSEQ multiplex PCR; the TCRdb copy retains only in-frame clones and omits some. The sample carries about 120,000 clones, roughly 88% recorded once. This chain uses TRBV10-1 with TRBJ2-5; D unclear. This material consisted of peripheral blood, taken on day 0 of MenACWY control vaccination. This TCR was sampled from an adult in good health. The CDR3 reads CASSSHGSPNQETQYF. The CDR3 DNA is TGCGCCAGCAGTAGTCACGGATCGCCTAACCAAGAGACCCAGTACTTC.